This passage covers 10 T cell receptor beta chains from one sample sequenced in a study of blood T cells in healthy people across ages. Using a J-beta primer mix together with a sample-barcoded 5' primer, a second PCR was run for about 6 to 11 cycles. MiXCR was run by TCRdb on the 5' RACE reads, yielding one entry per CDR3 protein. Of around 1.5 million distinct CDR3 sequences listed, approximately 59% are singletons. The sequencing input was blood. The receptors derive from a man in his late teens or twenties in good health.

In the case of this clonotype: At one end, the junction sequence differs from germline, possibly due to a read error. The J gene is TRBJ2-3, the V gene TRBV12-3 or TRBV12-4; D is perhaps TRBD1 (6 bases). The CDR3 is 14 amino acids. CDR3 amino acids: CATSGGDSTDTQYF. Written as DNA, the CDR3 is TGTGCCACCAGTGGGGGCGATAGCACAGATACGCAGTATTTT.

V usage is TRBV15 and J usage is TRBJ2-3; D is unclear. The CDR3 is made up of 13 amino acids. Germline V gene data show CDR1 as LNHNV and CDR2 as YYDKDF (reference sequence). Trimming removed 5 bases at V and 3 bases at J, with 9 bases between. The CDR3 spells CATSPTFTDTQYF. CDR3 DNA sequence: TGTGCCACCAGCCCCACGTTTACAGATACGCAGTATTTT. Supplemented by reference TRBV15 and TRBJ2-3, the full variable domain reads DAMVIQNPRYQVTQFGKPVTLSCSQTLNHNVMYWYQQKSSQAPKLLFHYYDKDFNNEADTPDNFQSRRPNTSFCFLDIRSPGLGDTAMYLCATSPTFTDTQYFGPGTRLTVL.

This rearrangement joins TRBV5-1 to TRBJ2-3, with D possibly TRBD2 on 6 matching bases. Looked up from germline, CDR1 is SGHRS and CDR2 is YFSETQ. The CDR3 is made up of 16 amino acids. V was cut by 4 bases and J by 5 bases, with 20 bases left in between. This CDR3 reads CASSRTSGVAGDTQYF. In DNA, the CDR3 is TGCGCCAGCAGCCGCACCTCGGGGGTTGCGGGAGATACGCAGTATTTT.

This chain connects TRBV20-1 to TRBJ2-3, with 12 bases fitting TRBD2. This CDR3 spans 16 amino acids. The junction had 6 bases not matched to a gene; V was cut back by 3 bases and J by 2 bases. Germline values: CDR1 DFQATT, CDR2 SNEGSKA (reference sequence). The CDR3 spells CSARLSSGRATDTQYF. In DNA form, the CDR3 reads TGCAGTGCTAGGCTCTCTAGCGGGAGGGCCACAGATACGCAGTATTTT.

A few counts support this clonotype. V gene TRBV28 combines with J gene TRBJ2-5; D tentatively fits TRBD1 or TRBD2 (5 bases each). The germline V gene has CDR1 MDHEN and CDR2 SYDVKM. Trimming removed 2 bases from V and 1 base from J, with 17 bases in between. The CDR3 is 17 residues long. CDR3 sequence reads: CASSLNRWGRPQETQYF. CDR3 DNA sequence: TGTGCCAGCAGTTTAAACCGGTGGGGACGGCCCCAAGAGACCCAGTACTTC. Filled out from reference TRBV28 and TRBJ2-5, the complete variable domain reads DVKVTQSSRYLVKRTGEKVFLECVQDMDHENMFWYRQDPGLGLRLIYFSYDVKMKEKGDIPEGYSVSREKKERFSLILESASTNQTSMYLCASSLNRWGRPQETQYFGPGTRLLVL.

V is TRBV7-2 and J is TRBJ2-5; D perhaps matches TRBD2 (6 bases). V was shortened by 1 base and J by 2 bases, with 11 bases between the two germline ends. CDR1 is SGHTA and CDR2 is FQGNSA in the germline V gene. The CDR3 length is 15 residues. The CDR3 protein is CASSLGLGGQETQYF. In nucleotides, the CDR3 is TGTGCCAGCAGCTTAGGTCTCGGGGGTCAAGAGACCCAGTACTTC.

This rearrangement joins TRBV21-1 to TRBJ2-2; TRBD1, as called in the table, went unchecked against the DNA. TRBV21-1 represents a pseudogene. The CDR3 covers 18 residues. The CDR3 region has the DNA TGTGCCAGCAGCAAAACCCAAGGACAGGGGGCTATCACCGGGGAGCTGTTTTTT. Its translation is CASSKTQGQGAITGELFF.

CDR3: CASSPWTATNYGYTF. The CDR3 coding sequence is TGTGCCAGCAGCCCCTGGACAGCGACTAACTATGGCTACACCTTC. V usage is TRBV7-9 and J usage is TRBJ1-2; a possible D gene is TRBD1 (6 bases). Germline lookup yields CDR1 SEHNR and CDR2 FQNEAQ (reference sequence). With 5 bases removed from V and 0 bases from J, the gap between germline ends came to 13 bases. CDR3 length: 15 residues.

The chain has TRBV5-1 and TRBJ1-4, with 9 bases lining up with TRBD1. Per germline, CDR1 SGHRS and CDR2 YFSETQ. The CDR3 length is 16 residues. V shed 1 base and J 1 base; nucleotides not matched to a gene: 2. CDR3 region: CASSLPTGGTNEKLFF. DNA for the CDR3: TGCGCCAGCAGCTTGCCGACAGGGGGAACTAATGAAAAACTGTTTTTT. Based on the CDR3 plus reference TRBV5-1 and TRBJ1-4, the full variable domain is KAGVTQTPRYLIKTRGQQVTLSCSPISGHRSVSWYQQTPGQGLQFLFEYFSETQRNKGNFPGRFSGRQFSNSRSEMNVSTLELGDSALYLCASSLPTGGTNEKLFFGSGTQLSVL.

The J gene is TRBJ2-4, the V gene TRBV7-8, with unresolved D. Germline CDR1 reads SGHVS; CDR2 reads FQNEAQ. The CDR3 is made up of 14 amino acids. V gave up 5 bases and J gave up 3 bases, with 11 bases separating them. CDR3 region: CASSPTIGKNIQYF. For the CDR3, the DNA is TGTGCCAGCAGCCCTACAATAGGCAAAAACATTCAGTACTTC.